This TCR beta chain was captured by sequencing in a study of shared clonotypes between healthy human individuals. Overall study: Each donor's CD4 naive and CD4 memory cells filled three plates apiece, CD8 naive two, and CD8 memory one.

Notes on the study in general: Among the subsets, naive ones generally showed larger estimated richness than memory ones.

Naive CD8 populations comprised CD45RO-negative cells positively selected for CCR7, excluding terminally differentiated effector memory CD45RA+ cells. The CDR3 is made up of 14 amino acids. J lost 0 bases, V lost 3 bases, and 0 bases had no gene match. Germline V gene lookup returns CDR1 SGHRS and CDR2 YFSETQ. Several immunoSEQ plates received, in even portions, the genomic DNA of each subset. Using immunoSEQ multiplex PCR, the repertoire was profiled, and TCRdb retains in-frame clones only, with some absent. This sample has about 2,200,000 clones; under 95% occur once, and the top ten carry more than 1.5%. Worth noting for this clone: Its antigen is still unknown. Other DNA sequences in this sample translate to the same CDR3.

V and J are TRBV5-1 and TRBJ2-1; 7 bases fit TRBD2. The sequence came from a man aged 18 to 30 in good health. Some clones in this sample may be carry-over from other donors' samples. Sample: naive CD8+ T cells from PBMCs. In nucleotides, the CDR3 is TGCGCCAGCAGCTCGGGGGGCTCCTACAATGAGCAGTTCTTC. It encodes CASSSGGSYNEQFF.